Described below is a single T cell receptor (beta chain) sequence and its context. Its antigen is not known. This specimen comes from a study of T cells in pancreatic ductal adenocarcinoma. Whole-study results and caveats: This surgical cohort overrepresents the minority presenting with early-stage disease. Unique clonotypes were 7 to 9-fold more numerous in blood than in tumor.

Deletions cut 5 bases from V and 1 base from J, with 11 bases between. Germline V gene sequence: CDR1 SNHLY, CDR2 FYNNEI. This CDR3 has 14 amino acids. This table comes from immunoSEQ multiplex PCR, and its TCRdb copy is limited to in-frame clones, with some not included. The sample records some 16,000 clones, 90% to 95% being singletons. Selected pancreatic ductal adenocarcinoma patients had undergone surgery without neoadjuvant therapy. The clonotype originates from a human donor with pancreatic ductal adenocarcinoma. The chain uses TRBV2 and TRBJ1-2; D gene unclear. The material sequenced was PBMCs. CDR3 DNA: TGTGCCAGCAGTCGAGGCGGGGATAACTATGGCTACACCTTC. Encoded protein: CASSRGGDNYGYTF.